The text below deals with one T cell receptor (beta chain). This entry is derived from a study of shared clonotypes between healthy human individuals. Assay used: immunoSEQ multiplex PCR; TCRdb lists only in-frame clones, some missing. The data hold approximately 1.4 million clones, with 95% to 99% observed a single time. The source material was naive CD4+ T cells sorted from blood. As for subset: CD45RA+ positively selected. The TCR originated in a man younger than 45 in good health.

The CDR3 DNA follows: TGTGCCAGCAGCTACCAAGTAGGTCAGCCCCAGCATTTT. This gives the protein CASSYQVGQPQHF. The chain has TRBV7-2 and TRBJ1-5, with no clear D. The CDR3 consists of 13 residues. Per the germline V gene, CDR1 is SGHTA and CDR2 is FQGNSA. The germline V and J ends were trimmed by 4 bases and 6 bases, with 10 bases remaining between them.